This passage covers 22 T cell receptor beta chains from one sample sequenced in a study of blood T cells in healthy people across ages. Then a second PCR, running about 7 to 11 cycles, was carried out with a sample-barcoded 5' primer and a J-beta primer mix. One entry per CDR3 protein results from TCRdb running MiXCR on the 5' RACE reads. The sample yields about 1.8 million distinct CDR3 sequences, around 50% seen once. Sequenced input: blood. The receptor set was obtained from a woman in her thirties or forties in good health.

This clonotype occurred a few times. The rearrangement joins TRBV5-1 to TRBJ1-1; D perhaps matches TRBD1 (6 bases). The CDR3 extends over 15 amino acids. V gave up 0 bases and J gave up 0 bases, with 9 bases separating them. Germline assignment: CDR1 SGHRS and CDR2 YFSETQ. DNA of the CDR3: TGCGCCAGCAGCTTGGGTCGGACAGTGAACACTGAAGCTTTCTTT. As protein: CASSLGRTVNTEAFF.

In this sample, this clonotype turned up a few times. This chain joins TRBV6-6 and TRBJ2-7; D is perhaps TRBD2 (6 bases). There are 15 residues in the CDR3. V lost 6 bases to trimming and J lost 3 bases, with 18 bases between them. Germline V gives CDR1 MNHNY, CDR2 SVGAGI (reference sequence). The CDR3 nucleotides read TGTGCCAGCAGGTACCCGGGGGAACTCTACTACGAGCAGTACTTC. It yields the protein CASRYPGELYYEQYF.

This clonotype appeared a single time. The CDR3 DNA follows: TGTGCCAGCAGACCGAGGACTAGCGGGGGGAATGAGCAGTTCTTC. Protein sequence: CASRPRTSGGNEQFF. V usage is TRBV11-2 and J usage is TRBJ2-1; 14 bases map to TRBD2. The germline CDR1 and CDR2 sequences are SGHAT and FQNNGV. The trim removed 6 bases at V and 7 bases at J, leaving 5 bases unmatched. The CDR3 loop spans 15 amino acids.

The chain links TRBV20-1 to TRBJ2-3; D call uncertain. Germline V gene data show CDR1 as DFQATT and CDR2 as SNEGSKA (reference sequence). This CDR3 is 15 amino acids long. Between the trimmed V and J ends, which lost 3 bases and 0 bases, there was a span of 13 bases. CDR3 sequence (DNA): TGCAGTGCTAGCATTGGTGGGGATAGCACAGATACGCAGTATTTT. Protein product: CSASIGGDSTDTQYF.

For the CDR3, the DNA is TGCGCCAGCAGCTTGGTTCTGGCGGCAGACTCGGAGCAGTTCTTC. Protein sequence: CASSLVLAADSEQFF. The chain employs TRBV5-1 and TRBJ2-1; D is uncertain. Per the germline V gene, CDR1 is SGHRS and CDR2 is YFSETQ. This CDR3 contains 15 residues. The ends were cut back, 0 bases at V and 10 bases at J, with 17 bases in the middle.

A few counts support this clonotype. V gene TRBV6-5 combines with J gene TRBJ2-7, with TRBD1 matching over 7 bases. The CDR3 extends over 16 amino acids. The V and J ends lost 0 bases and 2 bases, in that order; junction bases with no gene match: 7. Germline CDR1 is MNHEY and CDR2 is SVGAGI. CDR3 region: CASSYSGTERTYEQYF. CDR3 nucleotide sequence: TGTGCCAGCAGTTACTCCGGGACAGAAAGGACCTACGAGCAGTACTTC.

The V gene is TRBV7-2, the J gene TRBJ1-2; D is undetermined. The CDR3 covers 16 residues. CDR1 and CDR2 from the germline V gene are SGHTA and FQGNSA. V shed 1 base and J shed 4 bases, with 16 bases lying between them. CDR3 residues: CASSLEARAPSYGYTF. CDR3 nucleotides: TGTGCCAGCAGCTTAGAAGCCCGGGCACCCAGCTATGGCTACACCTTC.

The V gene is TRBV24-1, the J gene TRBJ1-5; no clear D gene. Germline V gene sequence: CDR1 KGHDR, CDR2 SFDVKD. CDR3 length equals 15 residues. Trimming shortened V by 6 bases and J by 1 base, and 12 bases separated the two germline ends. CDR3 protein: CATSLGAGSNQPQHF. In DNA, the CDR3 is TGTGCCACCAGTTTGGGTGCTGGAAGCAATCAGCCCCAGCATTTT.

The chain employs TRBV6-2 or TRBV6-3 and TRBJ1-1; 8 positions agree with TRBD1. The junction had 13 bases not matched to a gene; V was cut back by 7 bases and J by 0 bases. Germline values: CDR1 MNHEY, CDR2 SVGEGT. This CDR3 region has 17 residues. CDR3: CASTQNWDRSLNTEAFF. The CDR3 nucleotides read TGTGCCAGCACCCAGAACTGGGACAGGTCGTTGAACACTGAAGCTTTCTTT.

The chain is built from TRBV5-1 and TRBJ2-7, with TRBD1 matching 7 bases. The J call is doubtful: the DNA matches TRBJ2-5 better. The V gene's germline CDR1 is SGHRS and CDR2 YFSETQ. There are 15 residues in the CDR3. The CDR3 sequence: CASSPPEGAIETQYF. The CDR3 DNA reads as TGCGCCAGCAGCCCGCCCGAGGGGGCCATCGAGACCCAGTACTTC.

The V call is TRBV20-1, the J call TRBJ2-3; the D is unclear. Germline-derived CDR1 and CDR2 are DFQATT and SNEGSKA (reference sequence). The CDR3 is 10 residues long. The CDR3: CSTSTDTQYF. The CDR3 bases are TGCAGCACTTCCACAGATACGCAGTATTTT.

The chain joins TRBV5-1 to TRBJ2-7; D remains ambiguous. The germline CDR1 and CDR2 sequences are SGHRS and YFSETQ. This CDR3 has 13 residues. Trimming shortened V by 7 bases and J by 6 bases, and 17 bases separated the two germline ends. Here the CDR3 DNA reads TGCGCCAGCCGAGAACCAGGTGGAGTCGAGCAGTACTTC. Its protein product is CASREPGGVEQYF.

A word on this clonotype: An end of the junction differs from the germline gene, which may be a read error. The rearrangement links TRBV20-1 to TRBJ2-4; 13 positions agree with TRBD2. The CDR3 loop spans 16 amino acids. Germline V CDR1 and CDR2: DFQATT, SNEGSKA (reference sequence). In DNA, the CDR3 is TGCAGTGCTATGGGACTAGCGGGGCGGTTCGGAAACCTTCAGTACTTC. The encoded protein is CSAMGLAGRFGNLQYF.

The V and J genes are TRBV29-1 and TRBJ2-2; unclear D gene. The CDR3 is 13 residues long. V was trimmed by 2 bases and J by 4 bases, leaving 8 bases between them. CDR1 and CDR2 (germline): SQVTM, ANQGSEA. The CDR3 nucleotides read TGCAGCGTTGAACTACAGCTCACCGGGGAGCTGTTTTTT. This translates into CSVELQLTGELFF.

The chain has TRBV20-1 and TRBJ2-3; D unresolved. V lost 0 bases to trimming and J lost 5 bases, with 15 bases between them. The germline gives CDR1 DFQATT, CDR2 SNEGSKA (reference sequence). This CDR3 has 15 amino acids. CDR3 in amino acids: CSARDRLGAGDTQYF. CDR3 bases: TGCAGTGCTAGAGATCGGTTGGGCGCCGGAGATACGCAGTATTTT.

The chain combines TRBV5-6 with TRBJ2-7, with TRBD2 as a possible D gene (5 bases). The CDR3 runs 12 residues. Germline CDR1 SGHDT, CDR2 YYEEEE. V lost 4 bases to trimming and J lost 6 bases, with 11 bases between them. The CDR3, as DNA: TGTGCCAGCAGCCGCTCTAGCCCCGAGCAGTACTTC. This codes for CASSRSSPEQYF.

CDR3 DNA: TGTGCCAGCAGCTCGATCCGGGAGCCCAATCAGCCCCAGCATTTT. It specifies CASSSIREPNQPQHF. This rearrangement joins TRBV11-2 to TRBJ1-5, with D unclear. The germline gives CDR1 SGHAT, CDR2 FQNNGV. The V and J ends lost 4 bases and 3 bases respectively, with 13 bases between them. The CDR3 length is 15 residues.

Here the CDR3 reads CSARGWGGRFNEQFF. The CDR3 region has the DNA TGCAGTGCTAGAGGGTGGGGGGGCAGATTCAATGAGCAGTTCTTC. The rearrangement uses TRBV20-1 and TRBJ2-1; TRBD2 might be the D (7 bases). Per germline, CDR1 DFQATT and CDR2 SNEGSKA (reference sequence). The V gene lost 1 base and the J gene lost 6 bases, with 16 bases spanning the gap. The CDR3 extends over 15 amino acids.

The chain joins TRBV2 to TRBJ1-4; TRBD1 matches 8 bases. The CDR3 has 16 amino acids. The trim removed 3 bases at V and 4 bases at J, leaving 7 bases unmatched. Germline CDR1 is SNHLY and CDR2 is FYNNEI. CDR3 nucleotide sequence: TGTGCCAGCAGTGACGGCAGGGGGCTAGGTAATGAAAAACTGTTTTTT. Amino acids: CASSDGRGLGNEKLFF.

This clonotype was detected only once. The chain uses TRBV4-1 and TRBJ2-2, with a weak D call TRBD2 (5 bases). Trimming stripped 2 bases from V and 1 base from J, with 14 bases between. Germline loops: CDR1 MGHRA, CDR2 YSYEKL. The CDR3 has 17 amino acids. This CDR3 reads CASSQTIGRVNTGELFF. CDR3 DNA sequence: TGCGCCAGCAGCCAAACGATAGGGCGGGTGAACACCGGGGAGCTGTTTTTT.

The CDR3 coding sequence is TGTGCCAGCAGCCCCTCCGGGGGGCCCGGGGAGACCCAGTACTTC. Its protein is CASSPSGGPGETQYF. The chain recombines TRBV4-2 with TRBJ2-5, with D perhaps TRBD2 (7 bases). V was pared by 4 bases and J by 5 bases, with 17 bases between. CDR3 size: 15 residues. In germline, CDR1 is LGHNA, CDR2 YNFKEQ.

The chain recombines TRBV6-5 with TRBJ1-6, with a weak D call TRBD1 (6 bases). CDR3 length equals 15 residues. V lost 2 bases and J lost 9, with 14 bases in between. Germline V CDR1 and CDR2: MNHEY, SVGAGI. As DNA, the CDR3 is TGTGCCAGCAGTTACACAGGGAAGAACGGTTCACCCCTCCACTTT. Translating gives CASSYTGKNGSPLHF.